What follows are 26 T cell receptor beta chains derived from one specimen sequenced in a study of Ad26.COV2.S vaccination and SARS-CoV-2 variants. Treatment in this sample: roughly 19 received Ad26.COV2.S at low or high dose, single or two shots; five or six received placebo; per-sample allocation not given. Sample collection was performed on day 63 after the first vaccine or placebo injection. Clones were read by immunoSEQ multiplex PCR, and TCRdb kept only the in-frame ones, dropping some. Among some 290,000 clones listed, about 86% were seen once. The sample was peripheral blood, taken in a trial of Ad26.COV2.S vaccine versus placebo. The source is a person aged 18-60 years who received the Ad26.COV2.S COVID-19 vaccine or a placebo.

The rearrangement joins TRBV7-9 to TRBJ2-3; possibly TRBD1 for D (6 bases). V was trimmed by 1 base and J by 1 base, leaving 6 bases between them. CDR3 length: 14 residues. From germline, CDR1 is SEHNR and CDR2 FQNEAQ (reference sequence). CDR3 coding DNA: TGTGCCAGCAGCTTAGGGACAGGCACAGATACGCAGTATTTT. Residues: CASSLGTGTDTQYF.

The chain is built from TRBV3-1 (or the pseudogene TRBV3-2) and TRBJ1-3; D uncertain. The V end was cut by 6 bases, the J end by 2 bases, with 14 bases between. This CDR3 comprises 15 residues. Germline V gene lookup returns CDR1 LGHDT and CDR2 YNNKEL (reference sequence). CDR3 loop: CASSLQREAGNTIYF. The CDR3 coding sequence is TGTGCCAGCAGTCTACAAAGGGAAGCTGGAAACACCATATATTTT.

V is TRBV6-2 or TRBV6-3 and J is TRBJ1-5, with 7 bases lining up with TRBD1. This CDR3 contains 16 residues. V shed 4 bases and J 0 bases; nucleotides not matched to a gene: 6. Germline CDR1 MNHEY, CDR2 SVGEGT. DNA of the CDR3: TGTGCCAGCAGTTGGGACAGCCGTTATAGCAATCAGCCCCAGCATTTT. Its protein product is CASSWDSRYSNQPQHF.

This clone was recorded only once. The chain employs TRBV15 and TRBJ2-1; D might be TRBD2 (5 bases). The germline V gene has CDR1 LNHNV and CDR2 YYDKDF (reference sequence). CDR3 length: 13 residues. V lost 6 bases to trimming and J lost 4 bases, with 10 bases between them. The DNA for the CDR3 is TGTGCCACCAGTCTACCGGGATACAATGAGCAGTTCTTC. It translates to CATSLPGYNEQFF.

J is TRBJ2-7 and V is TRBV6-5; the match to TRBD2 covers 7 bases. Germline assignment: CDR1 MNHEY and CDR2 SVGAGI. Trimming cost V 2 bases and J 2 bases; bases outside gene matches: 3. The length of the CDR3 is 14 residues. The CDR3 coding sequence is TGTGCCAGCAGTTACCGCGGGGGACCCTACGAGCAGTACTTC. It encodes CASSYRGGPYEQYF.

The chain joins TRBV18 to TRBJ1-5, with D unclear. The CDR3 is made up of 18 amino acids. V was cut by 3 bases and J by 0 bases, with 18 bases left in between. The germline CDR1 and CDR2 sequences are KGHSH and LQKENI. The DNA of the CDR3 is TGTGCCAGCTCACCCACACACGACCCGGGGTATAGCAATCAGCCCCAGCATTTT. Translating it yields CASSPTHDPGYSNQPQHF.

The sample holds a few counts of this clone. This chain uses TRBV30 with TRBJ1-2, with a weak D call TRBD1 (6 bases). CDR1 is GTSNPN, CDR2 SVGIG, per germline (reference sequence). The V end was cut by 7 bases, the J end by 6 bases, with 21 bases between. The CDR3 totals 14 residues. The CDR3 protein is CASKLWGGLDGYTF. Written as DNA, the CDR3 is TGTGCCTCAAAACTGTGGGGGGGCCTCGATGGCTACACCTTC. The full variable domain, in which reference TRBV30 and TRBJ1-2 provide the parts outside the CDR3, is SQTIHQWPATLVQPVGSPLSLECTVEGTSNPNLYWYRQAAGRGLQLLFYSVGIGQISSEVPQNLSASRPQDRQFILSSKKLLLSDSGFYLCASKLWGGLDGYTFGSGTRLTVV.

The rearrangement joins TRBV20-1 to TRBJ2-4, with D perhaps given as TRBD1 or TRBD2 (5 bases each). From germline, CDR1 is DFQATT and CDR2 SNEGSKA (reference sequence). The ends were cut back, 6 bases at V and 9 bases at J, with 21 bases in the middle. There are 14 residues in the CDR3. As DNA, the CDR3 is TGCAGTGCAAGTACGGGCCTAGCCAGGGCCATTCAGTACTTC. Amino acid sequence: CSASTGLARAIQYF.

The rearrangement joins TRBV6-2 or TRBV6-3 to TRBJ1-1; possibly TRBD1 for D (5 bases). The germline V gene has CDR1 MNHEY and CDR2 SVGEGT. The CDR3 is 13 residues long. V lost 2 bases and J lost 7, with 11 bases in between. The CDR3 reads CASSYQGKVEAFF. The CDR3 DNA follows: TGTGCCAGCAGTTACCAGGGTAAGGTTGAAGCTTTCTTT.

The chain employs TRBV5-6 and TRBJ1-2, with TRBD1 as a possible D gene (6 bases). Trimming took 3 bases from V and 5 from J, leaving 14 bases between them. Germline CDR1 is SGHDT and CDR2 is YYEEEE. The CDR3 consists of 14 residues. As DNA, the CDR3 is TGTGCCAGCAGCTCGGTGGGGGCTGGATATGGCTACACCTTC. Its translation: CASSSVGAGYGYTF.

V usage is TRBV5-1 and J usage is TRBJ2-3; D is perhaps TRBD1 (6 bases). The CDR3 has 16 residues. V lost 4 bases, J lost 0 bases, and 15 bases lay in between. The germline V gene has CDR1 SGHRS and CDR2 YFSETQ. The CDR3 sequence is CASSPTGTISTDTQYF. CDR3 bases: TGCGCCAGCAGCCCAACCGGGACAATTAGCACAGATACGCAGTATTTT.

The chain recombines TRBV18 with TRBJ2-1, with TRBD1 identical over 11 bases. CDR3 length: 17 residues. Germline V CDR1 and CDR2: KGHSH, LQKENI. V lost 0 bases to trimming and J lost 8 bases; unmatched junction nucleotides: 9. This CDR3 is CASSPPTGTGGIYEQFF. CDR3 nucleotide sequence: TGTGCCAGCTCACCACCGACGGGGACAGGGGGTATCTATGAGCAGTTCTTC.

V usage is TRBV2 and J usage is TRBJ2-1; D ambiguous. The CDR3 has 13 residues. Trimming removed 2 bases from V and 3 bases from J, with 5 bases in between. Germline lookup yields CDR1 SNHLY and CDR2 FYNNEI. CDR3 residues: CASSERYYNEQFF. CDR3 nucleotides: TGTGCCAGCAGTGAACGGTACTACAATGAGCAGTTCTTC.

The V gene is TRBV5-4, the J gene TRBJ1-2, with a weak D call TRBD1 (6 bases). Per germline, CDR1 SGHNT and CDR2 YYREEE (reference sequence). CDR3 length: 15 amino acids. V was cut by 4 bases and J by 0 bases, with 13 bases left in between. The CDR3 spells CASSPAGAPNYGYTF. CDR3 bases: TGTGCCAGCAGCCCGGCGGGGGCTCCTAACTATGGCTACACCTTC. Combining the CDR3 with reference TRBV5-4 and TRBJ1-2 gives the whole variable domain ETGVTQSPTHLIKTRGQQVTLRCSSQSGHNTVSWYQQALGQGPQFIFQYYREEENGRGNFPPRFSGLQFPNYSSELNVNALELDDSALYLCASSPAGAPNYGYTFGSGTRLTVV.

The V and J genes are TRBV27 and TRBJ2-7; TRBD2 agrees at 7 bases. V was clipped by 2 bases and J by 3 bases; unmatched bases: 1. CDR3 length: 13 residues. From germline, CDR1 is MNHEY and CDR2 SMNVEV (reference sequence). CDR3 nucleotides: TGTGCCAGCAGTTTACCGGGGGGCTACGAGCAGTACTTC. This gives the protein CASSLPGGYEQYF.

The chain uses TRBV25-1 and TRBJ1-4; a possible D gene is TRBD1 (6 bases). The CDR3 sequence is 17 residues long. V was trimmed by 5 bases and J by 0 bases, leaving 16 bases between them. Germline V gene sequence: CDR1 MGHDK, CDR2 SYGVNS. Written as DNA, the CDR3 is TGTGCCAGCAGTCAACAGGGTGATAGGGCAACTAATGAAAAACTGTTTTTT. It encodes CASSQQGDRATNEKLFF.

The rearrangement links TRBV6-4 to TRBJ1-5; D uncertain. The CDR3 runs to 14 residues. Germline lookup yields CDR1 MRHNA and CDR2 SNTAGT. V was trimmed by 6 bases and J by 4 bases, leaving 13 bases between them. The CDR3 reads CASREAERNQPQHF. CDR3 in DNA: TGTGCCAGCAGGGAGGCGGAGAGGAATCAGCCCCAGCATTTT.

The J gene is TRBJ1-4, the V gene TRBV2, with D perhaps TRBD1 (5 bases). V dropped 8 bases and J dropped 8 bases, with 18 bases sitting between them. CDR1 is SNHLY, CDR2 FYNNEI, per germline. The CDR3 totals 14 residues. As DNA, the CDR3 is TGTGCCAGCTGGAGGTGGTACGGGGACGAAAAACTGTTTTTT. This sequence encodes CASWRWYGDEKLFF.

The V gene is TRBV6-5, the J gene TRBJ1-2; D call uncertain. The CDR3 runs 13 residues. V was clipped by 0 bases and J by 13 bases, with 15 bases between them. In germline, CDR1 is MNHEY, CDR2 SVGAGI. The CDR3: CASSYSSRGVITF. The CDR3 nucleotides are TGTGCCAGCAGTTACTCAAGCCGTGGAGTCATCACCTTC.

The chain employs TRBV18 and TRBJ1-2, with TRBD1 identical over 8 bases. This CDR3 spans 14 amino acids. V trimming: 2 bases; J trimming: 5 bases; junction bases outside the gene matches: 4. Germline CDR1 KGHSH, CDR2 LQKENI. Here the CDR3 DNA reads TGTGCCAGCTCACCAGGACAGGGTTGGTATGGCTACACCTTC. Protein: CASSPGQGWYGYTF. Combining the CDR3 with reference TRBV18 and TRBJ1-2 gives the whole variable domain NAGVMQNPRHLVRRRGQEARLRCSPMKGHSHVYWYRQLPEEGLKFMVYLQKENIIDESGMPKERFSAEFPKEGPSILRIQQVVRGDSAAYFCASSPGQGWYGYTFGSGTRLTVV.

The chain employs TRBV11-2 and TRBJ2-7; weak D call: TRBD2 (5 bases). The V and J ends lost 3 bases and 4 bases respectively, with 10 bases between them. The germline V gene encodes CDR1 SGHAT and CDR2 FQNNGV. The CDR3 is 13 residues long. CDR3 region: CASSFVSGYEQYF. The CDR3 DNA sequence: TGTGCCAGCAGCTTTGTCAGCGGTTACGAGCAGTACTTC.

V usage is TRBV6-2 or TRBV6-3 and J usage is TRBJ2-7; D may be TRBD2 (6 bases). V was trimmed by 2 bases and J by 1 base, leaving 18 bases between them. The CDR3 runs 17 residues. From germline, CDR1 is MNHEY and CDR2 SVGEGT. The DNA for the CDR3 is TGTGCCAGCAGTTACACAACCGGGACTGACATTTCCTACGAGCAGTACTTC. The encoded protein is CASSYTTGTDISYEQYF.

The chain uses TRBV6-5 and TRBJ1-4, with D unresolved. Between the trimmed V and J ends, which lost 6 bases and 4 bases, there was a span of 9 bases. Germline CDR1 is MNHEY and CDR2 is SVGAGI. This CDR3 is built from 13 residues. This CDR3 reads CASSPTFNEKLFF. In DNA, the CDR3 is TGTGCCAGCAGCCCCACGTTTAATGAAAAACTGTTTTTT.

This clone was recorded only once. V and J are TRBV6-6 and TRBJ2-7, with 11 bases matching TRBD2. CDR1 is MNHNY, CDR2 SVGAGI, per germline (reference sequence). This CDR3 is 14 amino acids long. The V segment lost 7 bases and the J segment 6 bases; nucleotides outside the gene matches: 8. CDR3 protein: CASNPSGGLIEQYF. DNA of the CDR3: TGTGCCAGCAACCCTAGCGGGGGGCTCATCGAGCAGTACTTC.

The rearrangement uses TRBV2 and TRBJ2-1, with 8 bases that match TRBD2. Trimming removed 2 bases from V and 3 bases from J; junction bases left unmatched: 6. The CDR3 loop spans 16 amino acids. The V gene's germline CDR1 is SNHLY and CDR2 FYNNEI. CDR3 sequence (DNA): TGTGCCAGCAGTGAATTGGTACTAGCGGTCTACAATGAGCAGTTCTTC. Protein product: CASSELVLAVYNEQFF.

The V gene is TRBV19, the J gene TRBJ1-1; D is ambiguous. The germline V gene encodes CDR1 LNHDA and CDR2 SQIVND (reference sequence). V was trimmed by 6 bases and J by 0 bases, leaving 8 bases between them. The CDR3 length is 13 residues. CDR3 residues: CASREVMNTEAFF. CDR3 nucleotides: TGTGCCAGTAGGGAGGTAATGAACACTGAAGCTTTCTTT.